This T cell receptor beta chain was sequenced in a study of CD8 T cells in Susac syndrome. RNA amounts of about 0.5 to 1 ug underwent reverse transcription with random hexamers. Amplification of TCR beta CDR3 spanned 54 Vbeta and 13 Jbeta via immunoSEQ multiplex PCR. One entry per CDR3 protein, called by TCRdb with MiXCR from the immunoSEQ multiplex PCR reads. The sample holds about 150,000 distinct CDR3 sequences, around 95% seen once. CD8+ and CD4+ T cells circulating in blood were sequenced for TCR beta. Through negative isolation, CD4+ and CD8+ T cells were obtained, while TEMRA cells were enriched using FACS. V was pared by 3 bases and J by 4 bases, with 9 bases of the junction left unmatched. Germline CDR1 SGHVS, CDR2 FQNEAQ. This CDR3 comprises 16 residues.

This chain connects TRBV7-8 to TRBJ2-7; 10 bases map to TRBD1. This clonotype originated in a human donor with multiple sclerosis. The specimen was CD8+ T cells from PBMCs. The DNA of the CDR3 is TGTGCCAGCAGCTTTCAAAGGGGACAGGGGAAATACGAGCAGTACTTC. Translated, it gives CASSFQRGQGKYEQYF.